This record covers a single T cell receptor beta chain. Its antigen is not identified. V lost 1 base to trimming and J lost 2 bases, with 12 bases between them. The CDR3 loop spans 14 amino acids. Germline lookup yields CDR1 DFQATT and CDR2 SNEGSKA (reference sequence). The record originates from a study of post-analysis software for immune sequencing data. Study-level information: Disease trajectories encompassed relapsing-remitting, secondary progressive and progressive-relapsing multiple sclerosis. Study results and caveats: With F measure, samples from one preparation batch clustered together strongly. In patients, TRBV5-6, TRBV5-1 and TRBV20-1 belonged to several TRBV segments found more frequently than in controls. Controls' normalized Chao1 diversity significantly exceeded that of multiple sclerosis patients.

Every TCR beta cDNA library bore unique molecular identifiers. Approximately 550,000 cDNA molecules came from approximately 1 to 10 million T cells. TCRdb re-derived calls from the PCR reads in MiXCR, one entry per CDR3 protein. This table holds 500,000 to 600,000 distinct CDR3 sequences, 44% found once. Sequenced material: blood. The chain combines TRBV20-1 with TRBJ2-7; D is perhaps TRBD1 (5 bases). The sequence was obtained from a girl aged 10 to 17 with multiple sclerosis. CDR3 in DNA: TGCAGTGCTAGAGTGGGGCAAAATACCTACGAGCAGTACTTC. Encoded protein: CSARVGQNTYEQYF.